This TCR beta chain appears in the sequencing data of a study of T cells in narcolepsy. Whole-study context: Healthy controls were enrolled alongside patients with narcolepsy type 1 or type 2.

The V segment lost 6 bases and the J segment 0 bases; nucleotides outside the gene matches: 4. CDR1 MNHEY and CDR2 SVGAGI come from the germline V gene. The CDR3 is 15 amino acids. Generated by immunoSEQ multiplex PCR, the TCRdb table keeps only in-frame clones and is missing some. The data contain about 30,000 clones, about 76% of them singletons. The chain couples TRBV6-5 to TRBJ2-3; the match to TRBD1 covers 9 bases. The sample comprised CD45RA- memory CD4+ T cells from PBMCs. The clonotype comes from a human donor with narcolepsy. In DNA form, the CDR3 reads TGTGCCAGCAGCACAGGGGGCGGGAGCACAGATACGCAGTATTTT. This gives the protein CASSTGGGSTDTQYF.